A selection of T cell receptor beta chains follows, all from one sample in a study of tumor-infiltrating lymphocytes in localized non-small cell lung cancer. TCRdb keeps only in-frame clones here, not all; method: immunoSEQ multiplex PCR. The sample shows thousands of clones, roughly 74% of them seen only once. The specimen was lung tumor tissue. The receptors shown here come from a human donor with non-small cell lung cancer. The CDR3 runs from the conserved cysteine through the conserved F or W. The D gene is left open where the match is weak. Expanded clones get a size class; other rows say once, few or many, or leave the size out.

D: TRBD1
J: TRBJ1-1
length: 16
V: TRBV18
size: -
DNA: TGTGCCAGCTCCCCAGGGGGCACCAACATGAACACTGAAGCTTTCTTT
CDR3: CASSPGGTNMNTEAFF

D: -
J: TRBJ1-1
length: 15
V: TRBV5-1
size: -
DNA: TGCGCCAGCAGCTTCTCCGGGACAACAAACACTGAAGCTTTCTTT
CDR3: CASSFSGTTNTEAFF

D: TRBD1
J: TRBJ1-2
length: 14
V: TRBV6-1
size: -
DNA: TGTGCCAGCAGTGGACAGGGGTCTAACTATGGCTACACCTTC
CDR3: CASSGQGSNYGYTF

D: -
J: TRBJ2-1
length: 15
V: TRBV19
size: -
DNA: TGTGCCAGTAGTATAAAGCTGAGCTCCTACAATGAGCAGTTCTTC
CDR3: CASSIKLSSYNEQFF

D: TRBD1
J: TRBJ2-3
length: 17
V: TRBV27
size: -
DNA: TGTGCCAGCAGTTTACAGTCCTATGGGACAGGGGTAGATACGCAGTATTTT
CDR3: CASSLQSYGTGVDTQYF

D: TRBD1
J: TRBJ1-3
length: 16
V: TRBV27
size: -
DNA: TGTGCCAGCAGTAGGACAGGGGGAAGCTCTGGAAACACCATATATTTT
CDR3: CASSRTGGSSGNTIYF

D: TRBD1
J: TRBJ1-1
length: 15
V: TRBV5-6
size: -
DNA: TGTGCCAGCAGCCCACAGACAGGGATCGTCGCTGAAGCTTTCTTT
CDR3: CASSPQTGIVAEAFF

D: TRBD1
J: TRBJ1-1
length: 17
V: TRBV27
size: -
DNA: TGTGCCAGCAGTAGAAACCGGGACAGGGGTTATAACACTGAAGCTTTCTTT
CDR3: CASSRNRDRGYNTEAFF

D: -
J: TRBJ2-3
length: 12
V: TRBV5-4
size: -
DNA: TGTGCCAGCAGCTTGATGCAGGATACGCAGTATTTT
CDR3: CASSLMQDTQYF

D: -
J: TRBJ1-1
length: 14
V: TRBV6-1
size: once
DNA: TGTGCCAGCAGTGAGGCCCCTTTCGGCAGGAGAGCTTTCTTT
CDR3: CASSEAPFGRRAFF

D: TRBD1
J: TRBJ2-1
length: 16
V: TRBV10-3
size: -
DNA: TGTGCCATCAGTGAATTCGGGACAGAGGAATCCAATGAGCAGTTCTTC
CDR3: CAISEFGTEESNEQFF

D: -
J: TRBJ2-2
length: 13
V: TRBV5-1
size: medium-sized
DNA: TGCGCCAGCAGCTTGGGGGGAACCGGGGAGCTGTTTTTT
CDR3: CASSLGGTGELFF

D: TRBD2
J: TRBJ2-1
length: 15
V: TRBV7-3
size: -
DNA: TGTGCCAGCAGCTTAGGGACTAGCGGGAGAAATGAGCAGTTCTTC
CDR3: CASSLGTSGRNEQFF

D: -
J: TRBJ1-6
length: 17
V: TRBV7-9
size: -
DNA: TGTGCCAGCAGCTTAGGGGGAGGTCTGGCCTATAATTCACCCCTCCACTTT
CDR3: CASSLGGGLAYNSPLHF

D: -
J: TRBJ1-5
length: 13
V: TRBV19
size: -
DNA: TGTGCCAGTAGTGTGCACAGCAATCAGCCCCAGCATTTT
CDR3: CASSVHSNQPQHF

D: TRBD2
J: TRBJ2-1
length: 16
V: TRBV7-2
size: -
DNA: TGTGCCAGCAGCTTAGAGGGTAGCGGGAGATCCGATGGGCAGTTCTTC
CDR3: CASSLEGSGRSDGQFF

D: TRBD2
J: TRBJ2-1
length: 15
V: TRBV4-2
size: -
DNA: TGTGCCAGCAGCCTTCTAGCGGCCATGAGCAATGAGCAGTTCTTC
CDR3: CASSLLAAMSNEQFF

D: TRBD1
J: TRBJ1-4
length: 15
V: TRBV5-6
size: -
DNA: TGTGCCAGCAGCTTGAGTCAGTCCCACAGGGGAAAACTGTTTTTT
CDR3: CASSLSQSHRGKLFF

D: -
J: TRBJ1-1
length: 15
V: TRBV2
size: -
DNA: TGTGCCAGCGCGTCGAGGATTTGGGAGGTCACTGAAGCTTTCTTT
CDR3: CASASRIWEVTEAFF

D: TRBD1
J: TRBJ1-1
length: 14
V: TRBV7-2
size: -
DNA: TGTGCCAGCAGCTTAACAGGGGGGGGCACTGAAGCTTTCTTT
CDR3: CASSLTGGGTEAFF

D: -
J: TRBJ1-5
length: 15
V: TRBV4-1
size: -
DNA: TGCGCCAGCAGCCAATGGACCGATAGCAATCAGCCCCAGCATTTT
CDR3: CASSQWTDSNQPQHF

D: -
J: TRBJ2-2
length: 15
V: TRBV7-9
size: medium-sized
DNA: TGTGCCAGCAGCTTAGCGGTGACAGGCACCGGGGAGCTGTTTTTT
CDR3: CASSLAVTGTGELFF

D: TRBD2
J: TRBJ2-7
length: 12
V: TRBV30
size: -
DNA: TGTGCCTGGAGTCTCGTGGGGGGGGAGCAGTACTTC
CDR3: CAWSLVGGEQYF

D: -
J: TRBJ2-7
length: 15
V: TRBV7-6
size: medium-sized
DNA: TGTGCCAGCAGCTTAAATCGGGGGCCTTCCTACGAGCAGTACTTC
CDR3: CASSLNRGPSYEQYF

D: -
J: TRBJ1-2
length: 14
V: TRBV9
size: -
DNA: TGTGCCAGCAGCGTAGTATGGGAAGAGAATGGCTACACCTTC
CDR3: CASSVVWEENGYTF

D: TRBD2
J: TRBJ2-7
length: 14
V: TRBV7-2
size: few
DNA: TGTGCCAGCAGCTTTAGCGGGAGCTTTCCCGAGCAGTACTTC
CDR3: CASSFSGSFPEQYF

D: -
J: TRBJ1-4
length: 15
V: TRBV4-1
size: -
DNA: TGCGCCAGCAGCCAAGAACGGGGATCCAATGAAAAACTGTTTTTT
CDR3: CASSQERGSNEKLFF

D: -
J: TRBJ1-5
length: 13
V: TRBV6-6
size: -
DNA: TGTGCCAGCAGTCCTCTCCTGGGTCAGCCCCAGCATTTT
CDR3: CASSPLLGQPQHF

D: TRBD1
J: TRBJ1-5
length: 14
V: TRBV7-2
size: -
DNA: TGTGCCAGCAGCTTAGACAGGGGAGTCCAGCCCCAGCATTTT
CDR3: CASSLDRGVQPQHF

D: TRBD2
J: TRBJ2-7
length: 13
V: TRBV7-2
size: -
DNA: TGTGCCAGCAGCCGGACTAGCGGCCACGAGCAGTACTTC
CDR3: CASSRTSGHEQYF

D: -
J: TRBJ2-7
length: 16
V: TRBV13
size: -
DNA: TGTGCCAGCAGCTTAGCCTTGGTGGCAGACCCCCGCGAGCAGTACTTC
CDR3: CASSLALVADPREQYF